These T cell receptor beta chains were read from a single sample in a study of chemoradiotherapy in HPV16-positive cancers. Clones were read by immunoSEQ multiplex PCR, and TCRdb kept only the in-frame ones, dropping some. The table shows about 8,900 clones, with 71% occurring only once. This specimen was collected from a patient who underwent chemoradiotherapy. Receptors were obtained from a human donor with HPV-associated anogenital cancer. CDR3s include the opening cysteine and the closing phenylalanine or tryptophan. The D gene is left open where the match is weak. Clone sizes are given selectively: once, few, many, or a class where the clone is expanded.

V gene	D gene	J gene	clone size	CDR3 DNA	CDR3 protein
TRBV19	-	TRBJ1-6	-	TGTGCCAGTAGTACCTCAGGGTACAATTCACCCCTCCACTTT	CASSTSGYNSPLHF
TRBV4-3	TRBD1	TRBJ2-7	-	TGCGCCAGCAGCCAAGATATTACCGGGACAGGGGGCTACGAGCAGTACTTC	CASSQDITGTGGYEQYF
TRBV27	-	TRBJ1-6	-	TGTGCCAGCAGCCCAAATGGGGGCTGGAATTCACCCCTCCACTTT	CASSPNGGWNSPLHF
TRBV18	-	TRBJ2-7	-	TGTGCCAGCTCACCACCCGAGTGGACTGAGGCTAGCGAGACCTACGAGCAGTACTTC	CASSPPEWTEASETYEQYF
TRBV9	-	TRBJ1-6	medium-sized	TGTGCCAGCAGCGCCCCGGAGACAGCCAATTCACCCCTCCACTTT	CASSAPETANSPLHF
TRBV28	-	TRBJ1-1	-	TGTGCCAGCAGTTTATGGGTCCCCCCGGGCTCTACAGGCTGGAACACTGAAGCTTTCTTT	CASSLWVPPGSTGWNTEAFF
TRBV30	TRBD1	TRBJ1-6	-	TGTGCCTGGGACAGGGCTGGAAATTCACCCCTCCACTTT	CAWDRAGNSPLHF
TRBV18	-	TRBJ1-3	few	TGTGCCAGCTCACTTTTTTCGGAAAACACCATATATTTT	CASSLFSENTIYF
TRBV6-1	TRBD1	TRBJ1-2	-	TGTGCCAGCAGTGAAGGGACAGGGAGCAGCTATGGCTACACCTTC	CASSEGTGSSYGYTF
TRBV14	TRBD2	TRBJ2-1	-	TGTGCCAGCAGCCAAGTGAGCGGGGGGGCCGGTGAGCAGTTCTTC	CASSQVSGGAGEQFF
TRBV30	-	TRBJ2-7	-	TGTGCCTGGAGTGTACCGTCCAGGGGATACGAGCAGTACTTC	CAWSVPSRGYEQYF
TRBV4-1	TRBD1	TRBJ2-7	-	TGCGCCAGCAGCCAACGCGGACAGGGGGTTTACGAGCAGTACTTC	CASSQRGQGVYEQYF
TRBV6-1	-	TRBJ2-3	-	TGTGCCAGCTCCCCTCTACGGGTGGCAGATACGCAGTATTTT	CASSPLRVADTQYF
TRBV5-1	TRBD2	TRBJ2-1	-	TGCGCCAGCAGCCGGAGCGGGGGGGCCCCCAATGAGCAGTTCTTC	CASSRSGGAPNEQFF
TRBV29-1	TRBD1	TRBJ1-2	few	TGCAGCGTTGGGACAGGGACCAACTATGGCTACACCTTC	CSVGTGTNYGYTF
TRBV7-8	TRBD1	TRBJ1-2	-	TGTGCCAGCAGCCCAACAGGGGGCTATGGCTACACCTTC	CASSPTGGYGYTF
TRBV5-6	-	TRBJ2-5	-	TGTGCCAGCAGCCACCGGACACCCGGCCAAGAGACCCAGTACTTC	CASSHRTPGQETQYF
TRBV28	-	TRBJ2-1	-	TGTGCCAGCAGTCTCGGAGTCAATGAGCAGTTCTTC	CASSLGVNEQFF
TRBV28	TRBD1	TRBJ2-4	-	TGTGCCAGCAGTCCAGGGACAGGGGGCGCCAAAAACATTCAGTACTTC	CASSPGTGGAKNIQYF
TRBV4-3	-	TRBJ2-7	-	TGCGCCAGCAGCCAATGGGATGGGAGCTACGAGCAGTACTTC	CASSQWDGSYEQYF
TRBV5-6	-	TRBJ2-1	-	TGTGCCAGCAGCCTCTCCGGCGGGGCCCCTCTAGAGTTCTTC	CASSLSGGAPLEFF
TRBV7-2	-	TRBJ1-1	-	TGTGCCAGCAGCTTAGAGGGAGGGGTGAGCACTGAAGCTTTCTTT	CASSLEGGVSTEAFF
TRBV5-1	-	TRBJ1-2	-	TGCGCCAGCAGGCCCATTACAGGGCGGGGCTATGGCTACACCTTC	CASRPITGRGYGYTF
TRBV7-9	-	TRBJ1-1	-	TGTGCCAGCAGAGCTGGTTCTGAAGCTTTCTTT	CASRAGSEAFF
TRBV2	TRBD2	TRBJ2-3	-	TGTGCCAGCAGTGAAAGTGGATCGGGGGGGGACACAGATACGCAGTATTTT	CASSESGSGGDTDTQYF
TRBV4-1	-	TRBJ2-3	-	TGCGCCAGCAGCCCCACCAACCCGGGCAATTACAGAGATACGCAGTATTTT	CASSPTNPGNYRDTQYF
TRBV30	-	TRBJ1-2	-	TGTGCCTGGAGTGGGGGGGCCGGTGGCTACACCTTC	CAWSGGAGGYTF
TRBV7-9	-	TRBJ1-2	-	TGTGCCAGCAGCCCCGATACGGGGAACTATGGCTACACCTTC	CASSPDTGNYGYTF
TRBV5-1	-	TRBJ1-2	-	TGCGCCAGCAGGGGAGCTAACTATGGCTACACCTTC	CASRGANYGYTF
TRBV11-3	-	TRBJ1-1	-	TGTGCCAGTTCAATCGGTAGCACTGAAGCTTTCTTT	CASSIGSTEAFF
TRBV6-4	TRBD1	TRBJ2-3	-	TGTGCCAGCAGTGAAACAGGGGTAACAGATACGCAGTATTTT	CASSETGVTDTQYF
TRBV5-5	-	TRBJ2-7	-	TGTGCCAGCAGCAGCCCCCAGGGGGGTAACTCCTACGAGCAGTACTTC	CASSSPQGGNSYEQYF
TRBV5-8	TRBD2	TRBJ2-1	once	TGTGCCAGCAGCGACCCGGGGAGGAGCGGGGGAAGTGAGCAGTTCTTC	CASSDPGRSGGSEQFF
TRBV4-1	-	TRBJ2-2	-	TGCGCCAGCAGCCAAGTACCCTTGATCAGGGGCACCGGGGAGCTGTTTTTT	CASSQVPLIRGTGELFF
TRBV11-2	-	TRBJ2-2	-	TGTGCCAGCAGCTTAAGGCGGGGGAACACCGGGGAGCTGTTTTTT	CASSLRRGNTGELFF
TRBV19	TRBD2	TRBJ2-3	-	TGTGCCAGTAGTCCTCGGATAGCGGGGGGCCTAGATACGCAGTATTTT	CASSPRIAGGLDTQYF
TRBV6-5	TRBD2	TRBJ2-1	-	TGTGCCAGCAGTTACACCCTAGCGGGGAGTTACAATGAGCAGTTCTTC	CASSYTLAGSYNEQFF
TRBV5-1	-	TRBJ1-2	-	TGCGCCAGCAGCTTGGAGGGGCAGAACGCTCTCTATGGCTACACCTTC	CASSLEGQNALYGYTF
TRBV11-2	TRBD2	TRBJ2-5	once	TGTGCCAGCAGCGTTCTAGCGGGGGGGTCGTGGGCCCAGTACTTC	CASSVLAGGSWAQYF
TRBV28	TRBD1	TRBJ1-6	-	TGTGCCAGCAGTTTAAGTCAGGGGGCAGGTTCACCCCTCCACTTT	CASSLSQGAGSPLHF
TRBV6-5	TRBD1	TRBJ1-1	-	TGTGCCAGCAGTTACTCGGGGCAGGGGGTGACGGGGACAGCTTTCTTT	CASSYSGQGVTGTAFF
TRBV4-1	-	TRBJ2-5	-	TGCGCCAGCAGCCAACGGACTGGCGGGGAGACCCAGTACTTC	CASSQRTGGETQYF
TRBV11-2	-	TRBJ1-5	-	TGTGCCAGCAGCTTAGGGCCCGACAGCCCCGCTAGCCAGCCCCAGCATTTT	CASSLGPDSPASQPQHF
TRBV5-4	-	TRBJ1-2	-	TGTGCCAGCAGCTCCTTCCTGGCACAGGGTAACTATGGCTACACCTTC	CASSSFLAQGNYGYTF
TRBV6-5	-	TRBJ1-5	-	TGTGCCAGCAGTTACTCGCTCAATCAGCCCCAGCATTTT	CASSYSLNQPQHF
TRBV5-5	-	TRBJ2-2	-	TGTGCCAGCAGCTTACTCAGGGCGGACACCGGGGAGCTGTTTTTT	CASSLLRADTGELFF
TRBV27	-	TRBJ2-2	-	TGTGCCAGCAGTTTAAATTTCGGGTACCACGGGGAGCTGTTTTTT	CASSLNFGYHGELFF
TRBV7-2	TRBD2	TRBJ2-1	-	TGTGCCAGCAGCGAACAGCGGGGGGGCTATGAGCAGTTCTTC	CASSEQRGGYEQFF
TRBV4-1	-	TRBJ2-1	-	TGCGCCAGCAGCCAAGGGGCCTACGCCTACAATGAGCAGTTCTTC	CASSQGAYAYNEQFF
TRBV6-6	-	TRBJ1-2	few	TGTGCCAGCAGTATTAATTCTGGCTACACCTTC	CASSINSGYTF
TRBV5-1	-	TRBJ1-5	-	TGCGCCAGCAGCTTGGAGGCCAATCAGCCCCAGCATTTT	CASSLEANQPQHF
TRBV18	-	TRBJ1-1	-	TGTGCCAGCTCACCCAGGGGAGGGATGAACACTGAAGCTTTCTTT	CASSPRGGMNTEAFF
TRBV19	-	TRBJ2-7	-	TGTGCCAGTAGTTTTGGACTCTCCTACGAGCAGTACTTC	CASSFGLSYEQYF